This TCR beta chain was sequenced during a study of immune characterization of retroperitoneal liposarcoma (dated by TCRdb to about 2019). Library preparation was by PCR. Sequencing was carried out with a NextSeq 500. TCRdb cleaned the public reads at Q25 with fastp, built clones with MiXCR and kept in-frame beta chains. Every distinct CDR3 protein forms one entry, paired with its most common genes and DNA. The sample table records around 10,000 distinct CDR3 sequences; 27% of these occur just once. About 9% of the sample is in the top ten clones. Deletion took 4 bases off V and 10 bases off J, with a span of 10 bases between the germline ends. The CDR3 sequence holds 11 residues, the cysteine and phenylalanine included. The retained sequence is limited to the CDR3, 33 bases, with the frame set at the first base. CDR1 and CDR2 (SGHAT, FQNNGV) derive from the germline V gene. This clonotype was detected a few times. Its antigen is currently not known. No qualities accompany the bases; no much larger clone lies one base away.

Sequencing used tumor tissue. The sequence joins TRBV11-2 to TRBJ1-1; no D gene is confidently identified. This TCR was sampled from a female donor with retroperitoneal liposarcoma. The CDR3 is CASSYVGSAFF. The base sequence is TGTGCCAGCAGCTATGTAGGGTCAGCTTTCTTT.